This T cell receptor (beta chain) stems from a study of OX40 agonist ivuxolimab in advanced cancers. Whole-study context: Ivuxolimab, an antibody that agonizes OX40 (CD134), was administered to the patients. Overall study findings and caveats: CD4+ and CD8+ blood T cells expanded clonally by week 6 at 0.1 to 3.0 mg/kg. More expanded clones were found, on average, in CD8+ than in CD4+ T cells.

As for this clone: What it recognizes is unknown.

Blood samples were obtained at baseline, cycle 4 day 1, and cycle 7 day 1. Only in-frame clones appear in the TCRdb table, and some are missing; sequencing was by immunoSEQ multiplex PCR. Counted here are more than 70,000 clones, roughly four fifths occurring once; the ten biggest clones make up around 5%. The source of this sequence is an adult with an advanced solid tumor such as melanoma, head and neck, liver or kidney cancer. Here the sequenced sample was CD4+ or CD8+ T cells sorted from blood, taken in a trial of the OX40 agonist ivuxolimab.

The CDR3 reads CASTQGLAGLLGGTDTQYF. The DNA for the CDR3 is TGTGCCAGCACCCAGGGACTAGCGGGATTACTAGGAGGCACAGATACGCAGTATTTT. The V call is TRBV27, the J call TRBJ2-3; TRBD2 matches at 13 bases. With V trimmed by 7 bases and J by 1 base, 14 bases remained unmatched. CDR1 MNHEY and CDR2 SMNVEV come from the germline V gene (reference sequence). The CDR3 covers 19 residues.